This is a list of T cell receptor beta chains from one sample in a study of blood T cell repertoires in COVID-19. Method: immunoSEQ multiplex PCR; TCRdb's copy keeps in-frame clones and lacks some. Seen here are roughly 150,000 clones, over 75% observed once, and the top ten hold approximately 11%. The sequenced sample consisted of peripheral blood. These receptors all stem from a human donor in a cohort sampled during active COVID-19. Both conserved end residues are part of each CDR3. A D gene is named only where the DNA matches it firmly. For some rows the clone size is stated as once, few or many, or as a class when expanded; others skip it.

D gene: -
J gene: TRBJ2-5
V gene: TRBV10-3
clone size: -
CDR3 DNA: TGTGCCATCAGTGAGCATAATAGCCAAGAGACCCAGTACTTC
CDR3 protein: CAISEHNSQETQYF

D gene: TRBD1
J gene: TRBJ1-2
V gene: TRBV19
clone size: -
CDR3 DNA: TGTGCCAGTAGTATAGTAGGGACAGAGAATAATGGCTACACCTTC
CDR3 protein: CASSIVGTENNGYTF

D gene: -
J gene: TRBJ1-4
V gene: TRBV27
clone size: -
CDR3 DNA: TGTGCCAGCAGTTTATCAGCCGGCGGGGGACTGTTTTTT
CDR3 protein: CASSLSAGGGLFF

D gene: -
J gene: TRBJ1-1
V gene: TRBV6-6
clone size: many
CDR3 DNA: TGTGCCAGCAGTTCGGACAGTTTGACTGAAGCTTTCTTT
CDR3 protein: CASSSDSLTEAFF

D gene: -
J gene: TRBJ2-3
V gene: TRBV7-8
clone size: -
CDR3 DNA: TGTGCCAGCAGCAAACAGGATAAACCCACAGATACGCAGTATTTT
CDR3 protein: CASSKQDKPTDTQYF

D gene: -
J gene: TRBJ1-2
V gene: TRBV14
clone size: -
CDR3 DNA: TGTGCCAGCAGCCAAGACCAGGGGAGTGTAGACTACACCTTC
CDR3 protein: CASSQDQGSVDYTF

D gene: -
J gene: TRBJ2-7
V gene: TRBV5-1
clone size: -
CDR3 DNA: TGCGCCAGCAGCCATCCCTCGGGAAACGAGCAGTACTTC
CDR3 protein: CASSHPSGNEQYF

D gene: -
J gene: TRBJ1-6
V gene: TRBV14
clone size: -
CDR3 DNA: TGTGCCAGCAGCCAAAGGAGGGGACCTAATAATTCACCCCTCCACTTT
CDR3 protein: CASSQRRGPNNSPLHF

D gene: TRBD1
J gene: TRBJ2-3
V gene: TRBV7-9
clone size: -
CDR3 DNA: TGTGCCAGCAGCCCCTCGGACAGGTCAGGCACAGATACGCAGTATTTT
CDR3 protein: CASSPSDRSGTDTQYF

D gene: TRBD1
J gene: TRBJ2-7
V gene: TRBV28
clone size: -
CDR3 DNA: TGTGCCAGCAGACGCCGGGACAGGGATGACTACGAGCAGTACTTC
CDR3 protein: CASRRRDRDDYEQYF

D gene: TRBD1
J gene: TRBJ2-7
V gene: TRBV6-1
clone size: -
CDR3 DNA: TGTGCCAGCAGTCAAGGGACAGGGGGAAGAGGCTACGAGCAGTACTTC
CDR3 protein: CASSQGTGGRGYEQYF

D gene: -
J gene: TRBJ1-2
V gene: TRBV5-6
clone size: -
CDR3 DNA: TGTGCCAGCAGCCTTCGGGTGAGCTATGGCTACACCTTC
CDR3 protein: CASSLRVSYGYTF

D gene: -
J gene: TRBJ1-6
V gene: TRBV2
clone size: -
CDR3 DNA: TGTGCCAGCAGTGATACTACGGGGGACTTAAGCTCCTATAATTCACCCCTCCACTTT
CDR3 protein: CASSDTTGDLSSYNSPLHF

D gene: TRBD1
J gene: TRBJ2-7
V gene: TRBV9
clone size: -
CDR3 DNA: TGTGCCAGCAGCTTCCGGGACAGGGGTCTTAAGCTCCCCTACGAGCAGTACTTC
CDR3 protein: CASSFRDRGLKLPYEQYF

D gene: -
J gene: TRBJ1-5
V gene: TRBV28
clone size: -
CDR3 DNA: TGTGCCAGCAGTTCTCTGGGCCCCCAGCCCCAGCATTTT
CDR3 protein: CASSSLGPQPQHF

D gene: TRBD2
J gene: TRBJ2-7
V gene: TRBV14
clone size: -
CDR3 DNA: TGTGCCAGCAGCCACACGCGGGGGGCTGGGGGCTACGAGCAGTACTTC
CDR3 protein: CASSHTRGAGGYEQYF

D gene: -
J gene: TRBJ2-1
V gene: TRBV28
clone size: -
CDR3 DNA: TGTGCCAGCAAGGACAAGGCCCCCTACAATGAGCAGTTCTTC
CDR3 protein: CASKDKAPYNEQFF

D gene: TRBD2
J gene: TRBJ2-3
V gene: TRBV5-1
clone size: -
CDR3 DNA: TGCGCCAGCAGCCCCCGACTAGCGGGAGTGGGGACAGATACGCAGTATTTT
CDR3 protein: CASSPRLAGVGTDTQYF

D gene: -
J gene: TRBJ2-5
V gene: TRBV2
clone size: -
CDR3 DNA: TGTGCCAGCAGTGAAGCCGTGTACCAAGAGACCCAGTACTTC
CDR3 protein: CASSEAVYQETQYF

D gene: -
J gene: TRBJ1-1
V gene: TRBV5-1
clone size: -
CDR3 DNA: TGCGCCAGCAGCTTGGATAGGAACACTGAAGCTTTCTTT
CDR3 protein: CASSLDRNTEAFF

D gene: TRBD1
J gene: TRBJ1-1
V gene: TRBV7-3
clone size: -
CDR3 DNA: TGTGCCAGCAGTCCAACAGGGGTAGGCGGCACTGAAGCTTTCTTT
CDR3 protein: CASSPTGVGGTEAFF

D gene: TRBD1
J gene: TRBJ1-6
V gene: TRBV15
clone size: -
CDR3 DNA: TGTGCCACCAGCAGGGCCGGACAGGGGGCGAGTTCACCCCTCCACTTT
CDR3 protein: CATSRAGQGASSPLHF

D gene: -
J gene: TRBJ2-1
V gene: TRBV24-1
clone size: -
CDR3 DNA: TGTGCCACCAGTGATAGACTAGTTCCCCCCAATGAGCAGTTCTTC
CDR3 protein: CATSDRLVPPNEQFF

D gene: -
J gene: TRBJ1-1
V gene: TRBV16
clone size: -
CDR3 DNA: TGTGCCAGCAGCCAACTGACAGGCGGTGAAGCTTTCTTT
CDR3 protein: CASSQLTGGEAFF

D gene: TRBD1
J gene: TRBJ1-1
V gene: TRBV18
clone size: -
CDR3 DNA: TGTGCCAGCTCACCAGCCAAAGGGGCAGGGGGCGCGGGTGGCACTGAAGCTTTCTTT
CDR3 protein: CASSPAKGAGGAGGTEAFF

D gene: TRBD2
J gene: TRBJ2-3
V gene: TRBV27
clone size: once
CDR3 DNA: TGTGCCAGCAGGGGACTAGCGGGAGCCCCCGATACGCAGTATTTT
CDR3 protein: CASRGLAGAPDTQYF

D gene: TRBD1
J gene: TRBJ1-6
V gene: TRBV27
clone size: -
CDR3 DNA: TGTGCCAGCAGTTTCGACAGGGGGCCGTCACCCCTCCACTTT
CDR3 protein: CASSFDRGPSPLHF

D gene: TRBD1
J gene: TRBJ1-4
V gene: TRBV28
clone size: -
CDR3 DNA: TGTGCCAGCAGTTTATGGACAGGGGGGGCTAATGAAAAACTGTTTTTT
CDR3 protein: CASSLWTGGANEKLFF

D gene: -
J gene: TRBJ1-5
V gene: TRBV6-6
clone size: -
CDR3 DNA: TGTGCCAGCACATACAGGCGGGGTACTCCTTGGCCCCAGCATTTT
CDR3 protein: CASTYRRGTPWPQHF

D gene: -
J gene: TRBJ2-3
V gene: TRBV3-1/TRBV3-2
clone size: -
CDR3 DNA: TGTGCCAGCAGCCTAGGCAGGGGAACAGATACGCAGTATTTT
CDR3 protein: CASSLGRGTDTQYF

D gene: -
J gene: TRBJ1-3
V gene: TRBV27
clone size: -
CDR3 DNA: TGTGCCAGCAGTTCATCATCGACAGGCAACTCTGGAAACACCATATATTTT
CDR3 protein: CASSSSSTGNSGNTIYF

D gene: -
J gene: TRBJ2-7
V gene: TRBV7-9
clone size: -
CDR3 DNA: TGTGCCAGCAGCTTTTCGTCTCGCTACGAGCAGTACTTC
CDR3 protein: CASSFSSRYEQYF

D gene: -
J gene: TRBJ1-5
V gene: TRBV19
clone size: -
CDR3 DNA: TGTGCCAGTAGTAAAGCAGGGGTCTTATATAGCAATCAGCCCCAGCATTTT
CDR3 protein: CASSKAGVLYSNQPQHF

D gene: -
J gene: TRBJ1-1
V gene: TRBV19
clone size: -
CDR3 DNA: TGTGCCAGTAGTATAGACTACAGGAAAAACACTGAAGCTTTCTTT
CDR3 protein: CASSIDYRKNTEAFF

D gene: -
J gene: TRBJ1-5
V gene: TRBV28
clone size: -
CDR3 DNA: TGTGCCAGCCATGGGGGCCGGGACCAGCCCCAGCATTTT
CDR3 protein: CASHGGRDQPQHF

D gene: -
J gene: TRBJ1-5
V gene: TRBV11-1
clone size: -
CDR3 DNA: TGTGCCAGCAGCTTAGGCAGTAGCAATCAGCCCCAGCATTTT
CDR3 protein: CASSLGSSNQPQHF

D gene: -
J gene: TRBJ2-7
V gene: TRBV6-2/TRBV6-3
clone size: -
CDR3 DNA: TGTGCCAGCAGTTTGGAGCTATACGAGCAGTACTTC
CDR3 protein: CASSLELYEQYF

D gene: -
J gene: TRBJ1-2
V gene: TRBV30
clone size: -
CDR3 DNA: TGTGCCAAAAAAACGGGTCTCGACTATGGCTACACCTTC
CDR3 protein: CAKKTGLDYGYTF

D gene: -
J gene: TRBJ1-2
V gene: TRBV28
clone size: -
CDR3 DNA: TGTGCCAGCAGTTTCGAGGGTTCCGATGGCTACACCTTC
CDR3 protein: CASSFEGSDGYTF

D gene: -
J gene: TRBJ1-4
V gene: TRBV27
clone size: -
CDR3 DNA: TGTGCCAGCAGTTTGGGCGAAAAACTGTTTTTT
CDR3 protein: CASSLGEKLFF

D gene: -
J gene: TRBJ1-1
V gene: TRBV3-1/TRBV3-2
clone size: -
CDR3 DNA: TGTGCCAGCAGCCAAGTTCGGGGTAGTACTGAAGCTTTCTTT
CDR3 protein: CASSQVRGSTEAFF

D gene: -
J gene: TRBJ1-1
V gene: TRBV28
clone size: -
CDR3 DNA: TGTGCCAGCAGTAAGACCGACAGGCGGAACACTGAAGCTTTCTTT
CDR3 protein: CASSKTDRRNTEAFF

D gene: TRBD2
J gene: TRBJ2-3
V gene: TRBV11-3
clone size: -
CDR3 DNA: TGTGCCAGCAGCTTAGGATTCGGTTTTGGCGGGAGAGATACGCAGTATTTT
CDR3 protein: CASSLGFGFGGRDTQYF

D gene: -
J gene: TRBJ2-2
V gene: TRBV4-3
clone size: -
CDR3 DNA: TGCGCCAGCAGCCTCGACAGGACGAACACCGGGGAGCTGTTTTTT
CDR3 protein: CASSLDRTNTGELFF

D gene: TRBD1
J gene: TRBJ1-2
V gene: TRBV5-4
clone size: -
CDR3 DNA: TGTGCCAGCAGCACACCGGGACAGTGGAACTATGGCTACACCTTC
CDR3 protein: CASSTPGQWNYGYTF

D gene: TRBD1
J gene: TRBJ2-3
V gene: TRBV5-1
clone size: -
CDR3 DNA: TGCGCCAGCAGCTTGGACAGGGGGCCTGGCACAGATACGCAGTATTTT
CDR3 protein: CASSLDRGPGTDTQYF

D gene: -
J gene: TRBJ2-7
V gene: TRBV6-5
clone size: -
CDR3 DNA: TGTGCCAGCAGCGGAGGGGGCCCTAGCTCCTACGAGCAGTACTTC
CDR3 protein: CASSGGGPSSYEQYF

D gene: TRBD1
J gene: TRBJ1-2
V gene: TRBV7-2
clone size: -
CDR3 DNA: TGTGCCAGCAGCCCCTACAGGGGTGGCTACACCTTC
CDR3 protein: CASSPYRGGYTF

D gene: TRBD1
J gene: TRBJ1-5
V gene: TRBV19
clone size: -
CDR3 DNA: TGTGCCAGTGTTCGCCGGGACAGGGGACAGCCCCAGCATTTT
CDR3 protein: CASVRRDRGQPQHF

D gene: -
J gene: TRBJ1-5
V gene: TRBV6-5
clone size: -
CDR3 DNA: TGTGCCAGCAGTCAATTTACAGGGCTCAATCAGCCCCAGCATTTT
CDR3 protein: CASSQFTGLNQPQHF